What follows are 32 T cell receptor beta chains derived from one specimen sequenced in a study of cytomegalovirus exposure and HLA in healthy donors. The PCR employed 60 Vbeta primers together with 13 Jbeta primers. The protocol was immunoSEQ multiplex PCR, while the TCRdb copy is restricted to in-frame clones and leaves out a portion. The data contain about 140,000 clones, roughly 79% of them seen just once; the ten biggest clones take up 1.9%. Sequencing was performed on PBMCs. These receptors were taken from a woman between 40 and 50 years old in good health and CMV-seronegative.

This chain links TRBV6-1 with TRBJ1-1; possible D gene TRBD1, 6 bases. The CDR3 consists of 13 residues. The germline CDR1 and CDR2 sequences are MNHNS and SASEGT. The V end was cut by 9 bases, the J end by 4 bases, with 15 bases between. The CDR3 DNA reads as TGTGCCAGTAGCAGACAGGTTTTCACTGAAGCTTTCTTT. As protein: CASSRQVFTEAFF.

The rearrangement uses TRBV12-5 and TRBJ1-2; D may be TRBD1 (5 bases). V gave up 1 base and J gave up 4 bases, with 7 bases separating them. Per the germline V gene, CDR1 is LGHNT and CDR2 is FRNRAP. This CDR3 region has 13 residues. CDR3 bases: TGTGCTAGTGGTTTGGGACAGCTCTATGGCTACACCTTC. Encoded protein: CASGLGQLYGYTF.

J is TRBJ1-1 and V is TRBV28, with 9 bases identical to TRBD1. Germline CDR1 reads MDHEN; CDR2 reads SYDVKM. The CDR3 covers 12 residues. The V and J ends lost 8 bases and 6 bases, in that order; junction bases with no gene match: 4. For the CDR3, the DNA is TGTGCCAGCGGGACAGGGTACCCTGAAGCTTTCTTT. Protein product: CASGTGYPEAFF.

The CDR3 DNA is TGCGCCAGCAGCCAAGACAGGGGTTGGGATGGCTACACCTTC. Residues: CASSQDRGWDGYTF. The rearrangement links TRBV4-1 to TRBJ1-2, with D possibly being TRBD1 (6 bases). V lost 0 bases to trimming and J lost 6 bases, with 11 bases between them. Germline V gives CDR1 MGHRA, CDR2 YSYEKL. The CDR3 contains 14 residues.

V usage is TRBV6-4 and J usage is TRBJ2-2; 7 bases are a match to TRBD1. Germline CDR1 is MRHNA and CDR2 is SNTAGT. Trimming cost V 5 bases and J 2 bases; bases outside gene matches: 8. The length of the CDR3 is 16 residues. DNA for the CDR3: TGTGCCAGCAGTCAACCGGGACAGACAAACACCGGGGAGCTGTTTTTT. This codes for CASSQPGQTNTGELFF.

This chain joins TRBV5-5 and TRBJ2-1; D perhaps matches TRBD2 (6 bases). Germline-derived CDR1 and CDR2 are SGHKS and YYEKEE (reference sequence). CDR3 length equals 12 residues. Deletions cut 3 bases from V and 8 bases from J, with 9 bases between. In DNA, the CDR3 is TGTGCCAGCAGCTGGGGGGTGGATGAGCAGTTCTTC. Protein: CASSWGVDEQFF.

The rearrangement joins TRBV28 to TRBJ1-5, with no clear D. This CDR3 spans 15 amino acids. Germline V CDR1 and CDR2: MDHEN, SYDVKM. V gave up 3 bases and J gave up 7 bases, with 16 bases separating them. The CDR3 nucleotides are TGTGCCAGCAGTTTCGATCTATTTTCTAGCCAGCCCCAGCATTTT. This sequence encodes CASSFDLFSSQPQHF.

The rearrangement links TRBV28 to TRBJ2-2; D ambiguous. CDR3 length: 12 residues. The germline CDR1 and CDR2 sequences are MDHEN and SYDVKM. Trimming took off 4 bases at V and 5 bases at J, with 5 bases between the two ends. The CDR3 here is CASSSSTGELFF. CDR3 coding DNA: TGTGCCAGCAGTTCCTCGACCGGGGAGCTGTTTTTT.

This chain links TRBV23-1 with TRBJ1-2; 9 bases are a match to TRBD1. TRBV23-1 is marked as an open reading frame, function uncertain. Trimming took 0 bases from V and 6 from J; bases not matched to a gene: 17. This CDR3 is 19 amino acids long. The CDR3 DNA sequence: TGCGCCAGCAGTCAATCGAAACCGATTCCGGGACAGGGTCGTCATGGCTACACCTTC. It translates to CASSQSKPIPGQGRHGYTF.

On this clone itself: At one boundary the junction diverges from the germline segment, which might be a read error. This chain joins TRBV29-1 and TRBJ2-5; 8 bases align to TRBD2. Germline values: CDR1 SQVTM, CDR2 ANQGSEA. The CDR3 length is 12 residues. The CDR3, as DNA: TGCAGCGTTGAAGGGGAGCGGGAGAGCCAGTACTTC. Residues: CSVEGERESQYF. Using reference TRBV29-1 and TRBJ2-5 for the parts outside the CDR3, the full variable domain is SAVISQKPSRDICQRGTSLTIQCQVDSQVTMMFWYRQQPGQSLTLIATANQGSEATYESGFVIDKFPISRPNLTFSTLTVSNMSPEDSSIYLCSVEGERESQYFGPGTRLLVL.

This chain links TRBV10-3 with TRBJ2-6; 7 bases align to TRBD1. Germline V CDR1 and CDR2: ENHRY, SYGVKD. The CDR3 loop spans 15 amino acids. J was trimmed by 2 bases and V by 8 bases; bases with no gene match: 6. CDR3 sequence: CAIFRDRAGANVLTF. The DNA for the CDR3 is TGTGCCATCTTTAGAGACAGGGCTGGGGCCAACGTCCTGACTTTC.

The rearrangement links TRBV6-5 to TRBJ2-7; 7 nucleotides match TRBD1. The CDR3 length is 13 residues. V lost 5 bases, J lost 5 bases, and 6 bases stayed unmatched. CDR1 is MNHEY and CDR2 is SVGAGI in the germline V gene. CDR3 loop: CASSLTGLHEQYF. The CDR3 nucleotides read TGTGCCAGCAGTCTGACAGGGCTCCACGAGCAGTACTTC.

This CDR3 reads CASSDGGRQETQYF. In nucleotides, the CDR3 is TGTGCCAGCAGTGATGGCGGCAGACAAGAGACCCAGTACTTC. This rearrangement joins TRBV6-1 to TRBJ2-5, with no clear D. Germline CDR1 MNHNS, CDR2 SASEGT. This CDR3 comprises 14 residues. V lost 3 bases and J 2 bases, leaving 10 bases between the germline ends.

This clone was detected only a few times. The V gene is TRBV18, the J gene TRBJ2-5, with 13 bases identical to TRBD2. The J call is doubtful: the DNA matches TRBJ2-7 better. Germline V gene lookup returns CDR1 KGHSH and CDR2 LQKENI. CDR3 size: 15 residues. The CDR3 protein is CASSFPGLAGNEQYF. The CDR3 DNA sequence: TGTGCCAGCTCATTTCCGGGACTAGCGGGAAACGAGCAGTACTTC.

The V and J genes are TRBV27 and TRBJ2-7; a weak D match, TRBD1 (8 bases). The CDR3 has 17 amino acids. Trimming left V 6 bases short and J 5 bases short, with 26 bases between. Per the germline V gene, CDR1 is MNHEY and CDR2 is SMNVEV (reference sequence). The CDR3 region is CASRRNTGGGIYDEQYF. The CDR3 DNA is TGTGCCAGCAGGCGTAACACAGGGGGGGGCATCTACGACGAGCAGTACTTC.

The chain employs TRBV28 and TRBJ1-2, with 8 bases aligning to TRBD1. The trim removed 8 bases at V and 2 bases at J, leaving 10 bases unmatched. The CDR3 has 15 amino acids. The germline CDR1 and CDR2 sequences are MDHEN and SYDVKM. CDR3 region: CASGYGQGANYGYTF. In nucleotides, the CDR3 is TGTGCCAGCGGGTATGGTCAGGGGGCCAACTATGGCTACACCTTC.

The chain uses TRBV2 and TRBJ2-7, with TRBD2 matching over 7 bases. J gave up 4 bases and V 7 bases, and 10 bases lay outside the gene matches. The CDR3 covers 14 residues. In germline, CDR1 is SNHLY, CDR2 FYNNEI. This CDR3 is CASTLGLTLYEQYF. The CDR3 DNA follows: TGTGCCAGCACCTTGGGACTAACCCTTTACGAGCAGTACTTC.

J is TRBJ1-2 and V is TRBV5-5, with D possibly matching TRBD1 (6 bases). The CDR3 runs to 17 residues. The germline CDR1 and CDR2 sequences are SGHKS and YYEKEE (reference sequence). V was clipped by 2 bases and J by 3 bases, with 20 bases between them. The CDR3 DNA reads as TGTGCCAGCAGCTTAACAAATAGAAGGGGGTCTTACTATGGCTACACCTTC. Protein sequence: CASSLTNRRGSYYGYTF.

The V and J genes are TRBV29-1 and TRBJ2-5; 7 nucleotides align to TRBD1. This CDR3 is 16 amino acids long. V was pared by 1 base and J by 3 bases, with 11 bases of the junction left unmatched. The germline gives CDR1 SQVTM, CDR2 ANQGSEA. The CDR3 here is CSVEGQDRRREETQYF. CDR3 coding DNA: TGCAGCGTTGAAGGGCAGGACAGGCGCCGGGAAGAGACCCAGTACTTC.

The chain uses TRBV27 and TRBJ1-1; tentatively, D is TRBD1 (6 bases). The germline gives CDR1 MNHEY, CDR2 SMNVEV (reference sequence). The CDR3 extends over 15 amino acids. V lost 8 bases to trimming and J lost 1 base, with 17 bases between them. The CDR3 is CASSIRGGANTEAFF. Written as DNA, the CDR3 is TGTGCCAGCTCAATTCGGGGGGGCGCGAACACTGAAGCTTTCTTT.

This clone was seen more than once but under ten times. The CDR3 loop is CASSLGAGGDEKLFF. CDR3 sequence (DNA): TGTGCCAGCAGCTTGGGGGCAGGGGGAGATGAAAAACTGTTTTTT. The chain combines TRBV5-4 with TRBJ1-4; TRBD1 agrees at 7 bases. J lost 6 bases, V lost 0 bases, and 5 bases had no gene match. The CDR3 has 15 amino acids. CDR1 and CDR2 (germline): SGHNT, YYREEE (reference sequence).

This clone has more than one count but fewer than ten. The chain couples TRBV5-1 to TRBJ2-7; 8 nucleotides agree with TRBD1. Germline V gene data show CDR1 as SGHRS and CDR2 as YFSETQ. The CDR3 is 15 residues long. The trim removed 4 bases at V and 2 bases at J, leaving 8 bases unmatched. The CDR3 coding sequence is TGCGCCAGCAGCGCTGCCGGGACAGGACCCTACGAGCAGTACTTC. Its translation is CASSAAGTGPYEQYF.

The chain couples TRBV19 to TRBJ1-3, with D perhaps TRBD1 (6 bases). Trimming pared 6 bases from V and 2 bases from J, leaving 11 bases between. Germline assignment: CDR1 LNHDA and CDR2 SQIVND (reference sequence). CDR3 length: 14 amino acids. CDR3 sequence: CASRRTVTGNTIYF. Written as DNA, the CDR3 is TGTGCCAGTAGAAGGACAGTAACTGGAAACACCATATATTTT. The full variable domain, with the rest looked up from reference TRBV19 and TRBJ1-3, is DGGITQSPKYLFRKEGQNVTLSCEQNLNHDAMYWYRQDPGQGLRLIYYSQIVNDFQKGDIAEGYSVSREKKESFPLTVTSAQKNPTAFYLCASRRTVTGNTIYFGEGSWLTVV.

The CDR3 sequence is CASRFGLAGSYNEQFF. CDR3 coding DNA: TGTGCCAGCAGATTCGGACTAGCGGGTTCCTACAATGAGCAGTTCTTC. V usage is TRBV5-4 and J usage is TRBJ2-1; TRBD2 agrees at 11 bases. Germline CDR1 SGHNT, CDR2 YYREEE (reference sequence). Trimming cost V 5 bases and J 1 base; bases outside gene matches: 5. This CDR3 has 16 amino acids.

This clone was seen only once. The CDR3 sequence: CASSQNPSGTIAYEQYF. The CDR3, as DNA: TGCGCCAGCAGCCAGAACCCTAGCGGGACGATCGCCTACGAGCAGTACTTC. The rearrangement joins TRBV4-3 to TRBJ2-7; 9 positions agree with TRBD2. From germline, CDR1 is LGHNA and CDR2 YSLEER. This CDR3 region has 17 residues. The J segment lost 2 bases and the V segment lost 3 bases, leaving 11 bases of the junction unmatched.

The table lists this clone with a count of one. CDR3 residues: CASSPWGGLGNTIYF. CDR3 nucleotides: TGTGCCAGCAGCCCCTGGGGAGGGCTCGGAAACACCATATATTTT. The rearrangement links TRBV5-6 to TRBJ1-3; the D is unclear. Per germline, CDR1 SGHDT and CDR2 YYEEEE. Trimming shortened V by 4 bases and J by 4 bases, and 15 bases separated the two germline ends. CDR3 length: 15 residues.

V gene TRBV5-4 combines with J gene TRBJ2-4; 7 nucleotides line up with TRBD1. J was trimmed by 0 bases and V by 4 bases; bases with no gene match: 7. Looked up from germline, CDR1 is SGHNT and CDR2 is YYREEE (reference sequence). This CDR3 has 16 residues. The CDR3 region is CASSPDRVLAKNIQYF. The CDR3, as DNA: TGTGCCAGCAGCCCCGACAGGGTACTAGCCAAAAACATTCAGTACTTC.

The CDR3 DNA sequence: TGTGCCAGCAGTTACGGGCCCCGGGGCTACACCTTC. This encodes CASSYGPRGYTF. This chain connects TRBV6-6 to TRBJ1-2; D remains unclear. CDR1 is MNHNY and CDR2 is SVGAGI in the germline V gene (reference sequence). The CDR3 extends over 12 amino acids. V lost 2 bases to trimming and J lost 8 bases, with 9 bases between them.

This chain links TRBV13 with TRBJ1-5; D is undetermined. Trimming removed 0 bases at V and 0 bases at J, with 3 bases between. CDR1 is PRHDT and CDR2 is FYEKMQ in the germline V gene (reference sequence). CDR3 size: 14 residues. CDR3 sequence: CASSLGLSNQPQHF. The CDR3 DNA follows: TGTGCCAGCAGCTTAGGTCTTAGCAATCAGCCCCAGCATTTT.

CDR3 nucleotide sequence: TGTGCCAGCAGTCGACAGGGTGGGAACACCGGGGAGCTGTTTTTT. Protein sequence: CASSRQGGNTGELFF. This chain links TRBV6-1 with TRBJ2-2, with 7 bases aligning to TRBD1. The trim removed 5 bases at V and 1 base at J, leaving 4 bases unmatched. Germline lookup yields CDR1 MNHNS and CDR2 SASEGT. The CDR3 consists of 15 residues.

The V and J genes are TRBV7-9 and TRBJ2-3; 10 bases agree with TRBD2. The germline gives CDR1 SEHNR, CDR2 FQNEAQ (reference sequence). The CDR3 is 15 residues long. J gave up 4 bases and V 5 bases, and 6 bases lay outside the gene matches. CDR3 DNA sequence: TGTGCCAGCAGCGTTAGCGGGAGGCCCCCAGATACGCAGTATTTT. It codes for CASSVSGRPPDTQYF.

The chain links TRBV18 to TRBJ2-2; D might be TRBD1 (6 bases). The CDR3 runs 14 residues. Germline V gene data show CDR1 as KGHSH and CDR2 as LQKENI. The V and J ends lost 3 bases and 1 base respectively, with 6 bases between them. Here the CDR3 reads CASSPGQNTGELFF. The CDR3 DNA sequence: TGTGCCAGCTCACCGGGACAGAACACCGGGGAGCTGTTTTTT.